These 20 T cell receptor beta chains were all obtained from the same sample, sequenced in a study of control samples from healthy donors and cancer patients. Here immunoSEQ multiplex PCR was the method, and the copy in TCRdb shows in-frame clones only, minus some. This sample carries fewer than 90,000 clones, approximately 80% of them seen once, and the ten largest clones take 25% to 35%. The sample consisted of blood. These receptors were collected from a man aged 50 or older in good health.

The chain carries TRBV19 and TRBJ2-1; TRBD2 agrees at 12 bases. V trimming: 5 bases; J trimming: 10 bases; junction bases outside the gene matches: 18. CDR3 length: 18 residues. CDR1 is LNHDA and CDR2 is SQIVND in the germline V gene (reference sequence). The CDR3 nucleotides are TGTGCCAGTAGTTCCCTCCGGGCGCTAGCGGGGGGGCCACGGGAGCAGTTCTTC. It codes for CASSSLRALAGGPREQFF.

The rearrangement joins TRBV9 to TRBJ2-5; tentatively, D is TRBD1 or TRBD2 (5 bases each). The CDR3 is 15 residues long. The V and J ends lost 2 bases and 3 bases respectively, with 14 bases between them. CDR1 and CDR2 from the germline V gene are SGDLS and YYNGEE. The CDR3 nucleotides read TGTGCCAGCAGCGTCGGGAACCTAGGGGAAGAGACCCAGTACTTC. It is translated as CASSVGNLGEETQYF.

The rearrangement links TRBV7-2 to TRBJ2-7; unclear D gene. Trimming removed 2 bases from V and 3 bases from J, with 11 bases in between. The V gene's germline CDR1 is SGHTA and CDR2 FQGNSA. The CDR3 runs 14 residues. The DNA of the CDR3 is TGTGCCAGCAGCTTACTCTACGGATTCTACGAGCAGTACTTC. This encodes CASSLLYGFYEQYF.

The chain links TRBV19 to TRBJ1-1; TRBD1 might be the D (5 bases). The CDR3 is made up of 14 amino acids. V was trimmed by 7 bases and J by 0 bases, leaving 12 bases between them. Germline lookup yields CDR1 LNHDA and CDR2 SQIVND (reference sequence). CDR3 nucleotide sequence: TGTGCCAGTAACCTGAGGGGCTTGAACACTGAAGCTTTCTTT. This encodes CASNLRGLNTEAFF.

The CDR3 DNA sequence: TGTGCCAGTAGTATTTTTGTGGCGGGGGCCGCAGCAACTAATGAAAAACTGTTTTTT. Translated, it gives CASSIFVAGAAATNEKLFF. The V and J genes are TRBV19 and TRBJ1-4; possible D gene TRBD1, 6 bases. V lost 3 bases and J lost 0, with 20 bases in between. The CDR3 has 19 amino acids. Germline CDR1 reads LNHDA; CDR2 reads SQIVND (reference sequence).

This sequence joins TRBV12-3 or TRBV12-4 and TRBJ1-4; a possible D gene is TRBD1 (5 bases). Trimming stripped 4 bases from V and 11 bases from J, with 14 bases between. The CDR3 is 13 amino acids. CDR3: CASSSGTSHKLFF. CDR3 sequence (DNA): TGTGCCAGCAGTTCAGGGACCTCGCATAAACTGTTTTTT.

The chain carries TRBV24-1 and TRBJ2-1; the D gene could be TRBD1 or TRBD2 (5 bases each). Germline lookup yields CDR1 KGHDR and CDR2 SFDVKD. With 3 bases removed from V and 0 bases from J, the gap between germline ends came to 5 bases. The CDR3 runs to 14 residues. The DNA of the CDR3 is TGTGCCACCAGTGATGGGGGCTCCTACAATGAGCAGTTCTTC. It is translated as CATSDGGSYNEQFF.

The chain combines TRBV9 with TRBJ2-5, with TRBD2 identical over 15 bases. Germline trimming cut 3 bases from V and 2 bases from J; bases unmatched to any gene: 8. Germline CDR1 and CDR2: SGDLS and YYNGEE. This CDR3 has 18 residues. The CDR3 sequence is CASSEAGTSGGMQETQYF. For the CDR3, the DNA is TGTGCCAGCAGCGAGGCCGGGACTAGCGGGGGGATGCAAGAGACCCAGTACTTC.

The chain joins TRBV5-4 to TRBJ1-6; 7 bases match TRBD1. CDR3 length equals 15 residues. Germline values: CDR1 SGHNT, CDR2 YYREEE (reference sequence). With 5 bases clipped from V and 4 bases from J, the junction kept 6 bases outside the gene matches. CDR3 sequence reads: CASSYDRAYNSPLHF. Written as DNA, the CDR3 is TGTGCCAGCAGTTATGACAGGGCTTATAATTCACCCCTCCACTTT.

This clone was recorded only once. The chain uses TRBV29-1 and TRBJ1-5; 7 nucleotides agree with TRBD1. Trimming cost V 5 bases and J 0 bases; bases outside gene matches: 10. The CDR3 totals 16 residues. CDR1 SQVTM and CDR2 ANQGSEA come from the germline V gene. Here the CDR3 reads CSVSDRTFNSNQPQHF. DNA for the CDR3: TGCAGCGTTTCGGACAGGACCTTTAATAGCAATCAGCCCCAGCATTTT.

The V gene is TRBV19, the J gene TRBJ1-1; D unclear. Germline V gene sequence: CDR1 LNHDA, CDR2 SQIVND (reference sequence). V was cut by 0 bases and J by 8 bases, with 10 bases left in between. The CDR3 consists of 13 residues. The CDR3 DNA follows: TGTGCCAGTAGTATAGATCTCGAAGGAGAAGCTTTCTTT. It codes for CASSIDLEGEAFF.

The gene calls are TRBV5-1 and TRBJ1-6; TRBD1 agrees at 8 bases. After removal of 5 bases from V and 8 bases from J, the junction contained 9 bases not matched to a gene. The CDR3 is 15 residues long. From germline, CDR1 is SGHRS and CDR2 YFSETQ. CDR3 coding DNA: TGCGCCAGCAGTCGGGAGGGACAGGCCGATTCACCCCTCCACTTT. It is translated as CASSREGQADSPLHF.

This clone occurred a few times. This sequence joins TRBV12-5 and TRBJ2-7; no reliable D call. CDR3 size: 15 residues. Per the germline V gene, CDR1 is LGHNT and CDR2 is FRNRAP. V was clipped by 0 bases and J by 4 bases, with 13 bases between them. In DNA, the CDR3 is TGTGCTAGTGGTTTGGTGATACGAGGCAGTTACGAGCAGTACTTC. This codes for CASGLVIRGSYEQYF.

V is TRBV3-1 (or the pseudogene TRBV3-2) and J is TRBJ1-2; D is unclear. Trimming took off 8 bases at V and 5 bases at J, with 9 bases between the two ends. Germline values: CDR1 LGHDT, CDR2 YNNKEL (reference sequence). The CDR3 length is 11 residues. The CDR3 protein is CASAGRYGYTF. CDR3 in DNA: TGTGCCAGCGCAGGTAGATATGGCTACACCTTC.

This clone was observed once. The V gene is TRBV2, the J gene TRBJ2-3; unclear D gene. The germline V gene encodes CDR1 SNHLY and CDR2 FYNNEI. The CDR3 sequence is 16 residues long. Trimming removed 0 bases from V and 1 base from J, with 11 bases in between. The CDR3 DNA follows: TGTGCCAGCAGTGAAGCAGGCCCCCCGGGCACAGATACGCAGTATTTT. This gives the protein CASSEAGPPGTDTQYF.

V and J are TRBV6-5 and TRBJ1-1, with D hard to call. The CDR3 extends over 13 amino acids. The germline V gene encodes CDR1 MNHEY and CDR2 SVGAGI. The V end was cut by 3 bases, the J end by 2 bases, with 7 bases between. The CDR3 DNA reads as TGTGCCAGCAGTTATTTGGGTAACACTGAAGCTTTCTTT. This gives the protein CASSYLGNTEAFF.

In its sample, this clone was seen a few times. The CDR3 DNA reads as TGTGCCAGCAGTTACTCTAGAACGGTAACCGGGGAGCTGTTTTTT. This codes for CASSYSRTVTGELFF. This chain connects TRBV6-5 to TRBJ2-2; no firm D call. The CDR3 runs to 15 residues. The ends were cut back, 0 bases at V and 5 bases at J, with 10 bases in the middle. Germline CDR1 is MNHEY and CDR2 is SVGAGI.

The chain recombines TRBV9 with TRBJ2-7; TRBD2 might be the D (6 bases). In germline, CDR1 is SGDLS, CDR2 YYNGEE. This CDR3 spans 15 amino acids. V gave up 4 bases and J gave up 3 bases, with 17 bases separating them. The CDR3 reads CASSHPEGSGYEQYF. CDR3 DNA: TGTGCCAGCAGCCATCCGGAGGGATCAGGCTACGAGCAGTACTTC. Together with reference TRBV9 and TRBJ2-7, the CDR3 gives the full variable domain: DSGVTQTPKHLITATGQRVTLRCSPRSGDLSVYWYQQSLDQGLQFLIQYYNGEERAKGNILERFSAQQFPDLHSELNLSSLELGDSALYFCASSHPEGSGYEQYFGPGTRLTVT.

The chain joins TRBV18 to TRBJ2-5, with TRBD1 matching 8 bases. Germline V lookup: CDR1 KGHSH, CDR2 LQKENI. The CDR3 loop spans 18 amino acids. V was clipped by 0 bases and J by 5 bases; unmatched bases: 14. CDR3 nucleotide sequence: TGTGCCAGCTCACCACCGAACAACAGGGGGATAGGGCGGGAGACCCAGTACTTC. Protein sequence: CASSPPNNRGIGRETQYF.

This rearrangement joins TRBV11-3 to TRBJ2-7; no reliable D call. CDR1 and CDR2 from the germline V gene are SGHNT and YENEEA. This CDR3 is 12 amino acids long. V dropped 8 bases and J dropped 6 bases, with 14 bases sitting between them. CDR3 sequence: CASAAGTLEQYF. The CDR3 region has the DNA TGTGCCAGCGCCGCAGGAACCCTCGAGCAGTACTTC.